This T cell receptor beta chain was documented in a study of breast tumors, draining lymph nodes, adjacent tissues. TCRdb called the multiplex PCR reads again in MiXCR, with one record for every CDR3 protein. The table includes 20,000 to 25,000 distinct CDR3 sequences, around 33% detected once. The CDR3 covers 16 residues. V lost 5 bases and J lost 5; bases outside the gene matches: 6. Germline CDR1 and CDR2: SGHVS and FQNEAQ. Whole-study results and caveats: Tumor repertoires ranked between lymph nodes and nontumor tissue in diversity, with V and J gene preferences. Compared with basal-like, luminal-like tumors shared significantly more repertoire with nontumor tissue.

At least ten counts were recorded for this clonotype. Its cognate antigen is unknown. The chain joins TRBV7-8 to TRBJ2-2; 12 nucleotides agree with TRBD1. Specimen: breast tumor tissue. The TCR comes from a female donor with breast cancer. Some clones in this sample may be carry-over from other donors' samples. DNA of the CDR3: TGTGCCAGCAGCGTCCCGGGACAGGGGGCAACCGGGGAGCTGTTTTTT. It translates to CASSVPGQGATGELFF.